This T cell receptor beta chain is drawn from a study of radiotherapy plus CTLA-4 blockade in lung cancer. At the level of the study: With 31% of patients having disease control, objective responses were seen in 15% to 20%.

This clone has more than one count but fewer than ten. CDR3 length: 15 residues. V was shortened by 3 bases and J by 2 bases, with 11 bases between the two germline ends. Germline-derived CDR1 and CDR2 are MDHEN and SYDVKM. The table came from immunoSEQ multiplex PCR; TCRdb's copy has only in-frame clones and leaves some out. The sample has more than 90,000 clones, roughly 74% seen once. This sequence was found in a human donor with non-small cell lung cancer who had a partial response to radiotherapy plus ipilimumab. Sample: peripheral blood, taken from a patient treated with radiotherapy plus ipilimumab. The chain employs TRBV28 and TRBJ1-5; possible D gene TRBD1, 5 bases. The CDR3: CASSFSGSRNQPQHF. The CDR3 coding sequence is TGTGCCAGCAGTTTTTCAGGGTCTCGCAATCAGCCCCAGCATTTT.